The clone carrying this TCR beta chain was seen a handful of times. This sample was included in a study of blood T cell repertoires in COVID-19. The germline V gene encodes CDR1 SGHTA and CDR2 FQGNSA. V shed 2 bases and J shed 2 bases, with 12 bases lying between them. This CDR3 spans 16 amino acids. Here immunoSEQ multiplex PCR was the method, and the copy in TCRdb shows in-frame clones only, minus some. The table lists about 53,000 clones, 65% to 85% of them singletons. The rearrangement joins TRBV7-2 to TRBJ2-2, with D uncertain. The clonotype comes from a human donor with active or convalescent COVID-19. The donor label of this sample is uncertain. The sample consisted of peripheral blood. CDR3 bases: TGTGCCAGCAGCTTACGGGTTGGTGGTAACACCGGGGAGCTGTTTTTT. Its translation: CASSLRVGGNTGELFF.